Listed here are 13 T cell receptor beta chains from one sample, sequenced in a study of T-cell reconstitution after alpha-beta-depleted transplantation in children. Unique molecular identifiers were incorporated when the TCRbeta library was constructed. Via MiXCR, TCRdb re-called the PCR reads, giving one row per CDR3 protein. The profile shows a few hundred thousand distinct CDR3 sequences, 13% of them singletons. The sample was PBMCs, taken from the stem cell graft. All receptors come from a human donor who donated a stem cell graft to a child with Fanconi anemia.

The rearrangement uses TRBV4-3 and TRBJ2-7; a possible D gene is TRBD1 (6 bases). The length of the CDR3 is 16 residues. CDR1 and CDR2 (germline): LGHNA, YSLEER. The germline V and J ends were trimmed by 4 bases and 2 bases, with 18 bases remaining between them. CDR3: CASSLRDTQETYEQYF. The CDR3 DNA is TGCGCCAGCAGCCTAAGGGACACCCAAGAAACCTACGAGCAGTACTTC.

This clonotype has more than one count but fewer than ten. The CDR3 spells CASTRTLEAFF. As DNA, the CDR3 is TGTGCCAGCACCCGGACGTTGGAGGCTTTCTTT. The chain employs TRBV28 and TRBJ1-1; no definite D call. Germline CDR1 reads MDHEN; CDR2 reads SYDVKM. The CDR3 loop spans 11 amino acids. V shed 7 bases and J shed 11 bases, with 14 bases lying between them.

At least ten counts were recorded for this clonotype. V and J are TRBV5-1 and TRBJ1-2, with D perhaps matching TRBD1 (5 bases). The germline gives CDR1 SGHRS, CDR2 YFSETQ. The V and J ends lost 3 bases and 0 bases respectively, with 12 bases between them. The CDR3 sequence is 15 residues long. CDR3 DNA: TGCGCCAGCAGCTCCGGGGGTTCAGCTAACTATGGCTACACCTTC. Translation: CASSSGGSANYGYTF.

The chain combines TRBV19 with TRBJ2-2; D is possibly TRBD1 (6 bases). Between the trimmed V and J ends, which lost 5 bases and 4 bases, there was a span of 14 bases. Germline V gene lookup returns CDR1 LNHDA and CDR2 SQIVND (reference sequence). This CDR3 region has 15 residues. CDR3 loop: CASSPTGMVTGELFF. DNA for the CDR3: TGTGCCAGTAGTCCAACAGGGATGGTCACCGGGGAGCTGTTTTTT.

This clonotype has just a few counts. Here the CDR3 reads CASRGTATGELFF. The CDR3 DNA is TGTGCCAGCAGGGGGACAGCTACCGGGGAGCTGTTTTTT. The chain couples TRBV3-1 to TRBJ2-2, with TRBD1 matching over 7 bases. This CDR3 comprises 13 residues. Trimming cost V 6 bases and J 5 bases; bases outside gene matches: 3. CDR1 is LGHDT, CDR2 YNNKEL, per germline (reference sequence).

V is TRBV12-3 or TRBV12-4 and J is TRBJ1-1, with unresolved D. There are 14 residues in the CDR3. V was clipped by 1 base and J by 8 bases, with 14 bases between them. This CDR3 reads CASSLVTPEREAFF. The CDR3, as DNA: TGTGCCAGCAGTTTAGTGACACCAGAAAGAGAAGCTTTCTTT.

Here the CDR3 DNA reads TGTGCCACCAGCATGCAGGGGAGAGTCACAGATACGCAGTATTTT. Amino acid sequence: CATSMQGRVTDTQYF. This rearrangement joins TRBV15 to TRBJ2-3; the D gene is possibly TRBD1 (6 bases). Germline loops: CDR1 LNHNV, CDR2 YYDKDF (reference sequence). This CDR3 is built from 15 residues. The germline V and J ends were trimmed by 4 bases and 2 bases, with 13 bases remaining between them.

This clonotype was seen only a few times. The chain couples TRBV27 to TRBJ1-5, with 8 bases aligning to TRBD1. The CDR3 spans 15 residues. The trim removed 4 bases at V and 5 bases at J, leaving 7 bases unmatched. Germline-derived CDR1 and CDR2 are MNHEY and SMNVEV (reference sequence). CDR3 protein: CASSWTGTVDQPQHF. Written as DNA, the CDR3 is TGTGCCAGCAGTTGGACAGGGACGGTCGATCAGCCCCAGCATTTT.

The chain carries TRBV6-1 and TRBJ1-2; 10 bases fit TRBD1. Germline V gene sequence: CDR1 MNHNS, CDR2 SASEGT. With V trimmed by 7 bases and J by 2 bases, 16 bases remained unmatched. The CDR3 is made up of 18 amino acids. CDR3 residues: CASNSDPFRQGANYGYTF. CDR3 nucleotide sequence: TGTGCCAGCAACTCTGACCCTTTTAGACAGGGGGCCAACTATGGCTACACCTTC.

This clonotype was counted at least ten times. The chain has TRBV29-1 and TRBJ2-1; 8 nucleotides agree with TRBD2. Trimming removed 7 bases from V and 5 bases from J; junction bases left unmatched: 13. The CDR3 consists of 15 residues. Per the germline V gene, CDR1 is SQVTM and CDR2 is ANQGSEA. The CDR3 DNA is TGCAGCGCCCTGTATAGAGCGGGGGTAAACAATGAGCAGTTCTTC. This translates into CSALYRAGVNNEQFF.

This CDR3 reads CASTRTQGVYEAFF. In DNA form, the CDR3 reads TGTGCCAGCACCAGAACCCAGGGGGTCTATGAAGCTTTCTTT. V and J are TRBV12-3 or TRBV12-4 and TRBJ1-1; 7 bases map to TRBD1. The V segment lost 7 bases and the J segment 7 bases; nucleotides outside the gene matches: 12. CDR3 size: 14 residues.

This clonotype was observed many times. The chain carries TRBV29-1 and TRBJ1-2; D is possibly TRBD1 (6 bases). V gave up 4 bases and J gave up 3 bases, with 15 bases separating them. This CDR3 has 14 residues. Germline V gene lookup returns CDR1 SQVTM and CDR2 ANQGSEA. The CDR3 sequence: CSVGKTGVDYGYTF. For the CDR3, the DNA is TGCAGCGTTGGTAAGACAGGAGTCGACTATGGCTACACCTTC.

The table lists this clonotype with a few counts. V is TRBV7-9 and J is TRBJ2-3; D unresolved. Trimming shortened V by 5 bases and J by 4 bases, and 16 bases separated the two germline ends. CDR3 length: 15 amino acids. Germline V gene data show CDR1 as SEHNR and CDR2 as FQNEAQ (reference sequence). The CDR3 region has the DNA TGTGCCAGCAGCCTACTTGGCACGCGTCCAGATACGCAGTATTTT. Its translation: CASSLLGTRPDTQYF.